A single sample gave rise to the 24 T cell receptor beta chains below, sequenced in a study of regulatory T cells in long-lasting Graves disease. Assembly of TCR beta libraries relied on iRepertoire HTBI primers together with Arm-PCR of CDR3 regions. TCRdb passed the multiplex PCR reads through MiXCR, listing each CDR3 protein once. The sample shows fewer than 550,000 distinct CDR3 sequences, about 16% of them seen only once. Time point defined: newly diagnosed GD, antithyroid drugs for less than 3 months. RNA isolated from PBMCs was used to make the TCR library. In addition, the sample was reused for a study of T cells in Graves' hyperthyroidism and ophthalmopathy.

Sequenced material: peripheral blood mononuclear cells (PBMCs), taken at new diagnosis, from a patient treated with antithyroid drugs. The receptor set was obtained from a woman aged 35-65 years with Graves disease.

This clonotype was observed at least ten times. The V and J genes are TRBV6-1 and TRBJ1-2; 9 positions match TRBD1. The trim removed 3 bases at V and 8 bases at J, leaving 1 base unmatched. The CDR3 is made up of 12 amino acids. Germline CDR1 and CDR2: MNHNS and SASEGT. This chain's CDR3 is CASSEGQGGYTF. The DNA for the CDR3 is TGTGCCAGCAGTGAGGGACAGGGAGGCTACACCTTC.

This chain links TRBV20-1 with TRBJ1-6; D not certain. Trimming stripped 5 bases from V and 0 bases from J, with 8 bases between. This CDR3 has 14 amino acids. Germline CDR1 and CDR2: DFQATT and SNEGSKA (reference sequence). The chain's CDR3 is CSALMDSYNSPLHF. The CDR3 coding sequence is TGCAGTGCTCTGATGGACTCCTATAATTCACCCCTCCACTTT.

The rearrangement links TRBV7-2 to TRBJ2-7; 9 nucleotides line up with TRBD1. This CDR3 is 14 amino acids long. The trim removed 8 bases at V and 6 bases at J, leaving 11 bases unmatched. Germline V gives CDR1 SGHTA, CDR2 FQGNSA. The CDR3 DNA reads TGTGCCAGCCACCTGGGGACAGGGTTATCCGAGCAGTACTTC. Protein product: CASHLGTGLSEQYF.

Notes on this clonotype: A much larger clonotype is one base distant, so this may be a read error. The chain carries TRBV3-1 and TRBJ1-2; D is uncertain. CDR3 length: 13 residues. Germline V lookup: CDR1 LGHDT, CDR2 YNNKEL (reference sequence). CDR3 bases: TGTGCCAGCAGCCGGGCACAGAACTATGACTACACCTTC. It is translated as CASSRAQNYDYTF.

This clonotype was recorded many times. V is TRBV2 and J is TRBJ1-1; the D gene is possibly TRBD1 (5 bases). The length of the CDR3 is 12 residues. Trimming removed 5 bases at V and 5 bases at J, with 9 bases between. CDR1 and CDR2 from the germline V gene are SNHLY and FYNNEI. CDR3 in amino acids: CASSWDGTEAFF. Here the CDR3 DNA reads TGTGCCAGCAGTTGGGACGGTACTGAAGCTTTCTTT.

The genes are TRBV9 and TRBJ2-6; tentative D call: TRBD2 (6 bases). Trimming took 4 bases from V and 2 from J, leaving 13 bases between them. Per the germline V gene, CDR1 is SGDLS and CDR2 is YYNGEE. This CDR3 region has 16 residues. The CDR3 DNA is TGTGCCAGCAGCCCTCAAGGGACTGCTGGGGCCAACGTCCTGACTTTC. Translation: CASSPQGTAGANVLTF.

V is TRBV5-1 and J is TRBJ2-7, with TRBD1 matching 7 bases. CDR3 length equals 16 residues. Germline assignment: CDR1 SGHRS and CDR2 YFSETQ. V shed 0 bases and J 3 bases; nucleotides not matched to a gene: 9. The CDR3 sequence: CASSLARDRQGYEQYF. DNA for the CDR3: TGCGCCAGCAGCTTGGCCCGGGACAGACAGGGCTACGAGCAGTACTTC.

This clonotype was seen many times. The J gene is TRBJ1-3, the V gene TRBV2, with D possibly TRBD1 on 5 matching bases. This CDR3 comprises 14 residues. The germline gives CDR1 SNHLY, CDR2 FYNNEI. The ends were cut back, 7 bases at V and 0 bases at J, with 10 bases in the middle. CDR3 DNA: TGTGCCAGCAAGACAGCTTACTCTGGAAACACCATATATTTT. Translated: CASKTAYSGNTIYF.

On this clonotype: One end of the junction fails to match germline, which may point to a read error. The rearrangement joins TRBV5-6 to TRBJ1-5; no reliable D call. Germline V gene data show CDR1 as SGHDT and CDR2 as YYEEEE. The CDR3 runs to 12 residues. In nucleotides, the CDR3 is TGTGTCAGCAGCTTGCAAAATCAGCCCCAGCATTTT. As protein: CVSSLQNQPQHF.

This clonotype was observed a few times. The chain couples TRBV11-2 to TRBJ2-3, with 12 bases fitting TRBD2. The CDR3 covers 17 residues. In germline, CDR1 is SGHAT, CDR2 FQNNGV. V lost 5 bases, J lost 1 base, and 7 bases stayed unmatched. The CDR3 sequence: CASSPLAGGPGTDTQYF. CDR3 bases: TGTGCCAGCAGCCCCCTAGCGGGGGGGCCGGGCACAGATACGCAGTATTTT. Looking up the rest from reference TRBV11-2 and TRBJ2-3 gives the full variable domain: EAGVAQSPRYKIIEKRQSVAFWCNPISGHATLYWYQQILGQGPKLLIQFQNNGVVDDSQLPKDRFSAERLKGVDSTLKIQPAKLEDSAVYLCASSPLAGGPGTDTQYFGPGTRLTVL.

This clonotype came up a few times. This chain connects TRBV5-1 to TRBJ1-3, with D possibly TRBD1 on 5 matching bases. The V gene lost 0 bases and the J gene lost 0 bases, with 13 bases spanning the gap. Germline V gene lookup returns CDR1 SGHRS and CDR2 YFSETQ. The CDR3 is 17 amino acids. Here the CDR3 DNA reads TGCGCCAGCAGCTTGGCTGACAGCCCGAACTCTGGAAACACCATATATTTT. Translating gives CASSLADSPNSGNTIYF.

This clonotype was found many times. The V call is TRBV30, the J call TRBJ1-3; D possibly corresponds to TRBD1 (5 bases). The germline V gene encodes CDR1 GTSNPN and CDR2 SVGIG (reference sequence). V lost 3 bases and J lost 1, with 13 bases in between. This CDR3 is 15 amino acids long. The CDR3: CAWRQVGGSGNTIYF. The CDR3 nucleotides are TGTGCCTGGAGACAAGTGGGGGGATCTGGAAACACCATATATTTT.

The chain is built from TRBV19 and TRBJ1-6; no reliable D call. V lost 3 bases, J lost 8 bases, and 17 bases lay in between. Per germline, CDR1 LNHDA and CDR2 SQIVND (reference sequence). The CDR3 covers 16 residues. The CDR3 sequence is CASSISPLGTYSPLHF. The CDR3 nucleotides are TGTGCCAGTAGTATCAGCCCTCTGGGCACCTATTCACCCCTCCACTTT.

CDR3 residues: CACGLAGYNEQFF. CDR3 bases: TGTGCCTGTGGACTAGCAGGCTACAATGAGCAGTTCTTC. This chain connects TRBV19 to TRBJ2-1; 8 positions agree with TRBD2. The CDR3 extends over 13 amino acids. CDR1 and CDR2 (germline): LNHDA, SQIVND (reference sequence). V was pared by 11 bases and J by 3 bases, with 6 bases of the junction left unmatched.

On this clonotype: A junction end diverges from the germline sequence, so it may reflect a read error. V usage is TRBV7-9 and J usage is TRBJ1-2; no firm D call. This CDR3 has 13 residues. Germline V gene sequence: CDR1 SEHNR, CDR2 FQNEAQ (reference sequence). The CDR3 coding sequence is TGTGCCAGCAGCTTATTGTATAACCATGGCTACACCTTC. Translation: CASSLLYNHGYTF.

This rearrangement joins TRBV12-3 or TRBV12-4 to TRBJ2-3, with TRBD2 matching 9 bases. The V segment lost 8 bases and the J segment 3 bases; nucleotides outside the gene matches: 9. The CDR3 has 15 residues. The DNA for the CDR3 is TGTGCCAGCGTGTTAAGGCGGGGGGGAACAGATACGCAGTATTTT. It specifies CASVLRRGGTDTQYF.

V is TRBV6-5 and J is TRBJ2-7; TRBD2 aligns across 8 bases. The CDR3 is made up of 13 amino acids. Germline CDR1 is MNHEY and CDR2 is SVGAGI. Trimming cost V 4 bases and J 6 bases; bases outside gene matches: 5. The CDR3 region has the DNA TGTGCCAGCAGTTGGATAGCGGGGTTCGAGCAGTACTTC. As protein: CASSWIAGFEQYF.

This clonotype was found many times. The genes are TRBV7-9 and TRBJ2-5, with 7 bases fitting TRBD1. Looked up from germline, CDR1 is SEHNR and CDR2 is FQNEAQ (reference sequence). Trimming cost V 5 bases and J 5 bases; bases outside gene matches: 2. The CDR3 length is 12 residues. CDR3 loop: CASSTGAETQYF. The CDR3 DNA follows: TGTGCCAGCAGCACAGGGGCGGAGACCCAGTACTTC.

This clonotype was found many times. The chain links TRBV3-1 to TRBJ1-2; 8 positions match TRBD1. Per germline, CDR1 LGHDT and CDR2 YNNKEL (reference sequence). CDR3 length: 14 residues. V lost 0 bases, J lost 8 bases, and 5 bases stayed unmatched. CDR3 DNA sequence: TGTGCCAGCAGCCAAGATCAGGGGGCGCGGGGCTACACCTTC. This sequence encodes CASSQDQGARGYTF.

This clonotype has at least ten counts. The V call is TRBV15, the J call TRBJ1-2; D call uncertain. The CDR3 covers 13 residues. V lost 2 bases to trimming and J lost 3 bases, with 7 bases between them. Germline V gene data show CDR1 as LNHNV and CDR2 as YYDKDF (reference sequence). The CDR3 here is CATSRRADYGYTF. The CDR3 coding sequence is TGTGCCACCAGCAGAAGGGCGGACTATGGCTACACCTTC.

This clonotype occurred a few times. The V and J genes are TRBV5-1 and TRBJ1-1; a possible D gene is TRBD1 (6 bases). Trimming shortened V by 0 bases and J by 5 bases, and 17 bases separated the two germline ends. CDR1 is SGHRS and CDR2 is YFSETQ in the germline V gene. The length of the CDR3 is 16 residues. The CDR3 spells CASSLVGGRVDTEAFF. The CDR3 region has the DNA TGCGCCAGCAGCTTGGTCGGGGGGCGGGTAGATACTGAAGCTTTCTTT.

V gene TRBV11-3 combines with J gene TRBJ2-7; D may match TRBD1 or TRBD2 (5 bases each). Looked up from germline, CDR1 is SGHNT and CDR2 is YENEEA. There are 15 residues in the CDR3. With 1 base removed from V and 6 bases from J, the gap between germline ends came to 16 bases. The CDR3 reads CASSLGGPTYGEQYF. The CDR3 DNA reads as TGTGCCAGCAGCTTAGGGGGACCGACTTACGGCGAGCAGTACTTC.

The chain links TRBV7-9 to TRBJ1-1; the D is unclear. This CDR3 contains 13 residues. V was pared by 2 bases and J by 5 bases, with 9 bases between. CDR1 and CDR2 (germline): SEHNR, FQNEAQ (reference sequence). The CDR3 sequence: CASSLSHGTEAFF. CDR3 nucleotides: TGTGCCAGCAGCTTATCACACGGAACTGAAGCTTTCTTT.

This clonotype was seen more than once but under ten times. The V call is TRBV2, the J call TRBJ2-3; D not resolved. The CDR3 runs to 13 residues. Deletions cut 4 bases from V and 6 bases from J, with 11 bases between. The germline CDR1 and CDR2 sequences are SNHLY and FYNNEI. CDR3: CASSGRPRDTQYF. In DNA, the CDR3 is TGTGCCAGCAGTGGGCGCCCCCGTGATACGCAGTATTTT.